A selection of T cell receptor beta chains follows, all from one sample in a study of cytomegalovirus exposure and HLA in healthy donors. The table came from immunoSEQ multiplex PCR; TCRdb's copy has only in-frame clones and leaves some out. The sample table sets out 150,000 to 200,000 clones. The sequenced sample consisted of PBMCs. The receptor set was obtained from a woman aged 55-70 years in good health and CMV-seronegative. CDR3s include the opening cysteine and the closing phenylalanine or tryptophan. D genes are given only for firm matches.

>TRBJ2-1|TRBV6-5|.
TGTGCCAGCAGTTGGGGGCCAAGGAATGTGCAGTTCTTC
CASSWGPRNVQFF
>TRBJ2-1|TRBV4-1|TRBD1
TGCGCCAGCAGCCAAGATTGGGACAGCGGCCCAGGGGGGCAGTTCTTC
CASSQDWDSGPGGQFF
>TRBJ2-7|TRBV10-3|.
TGTGCCATCCGGCCCGCAGGGAACGACCACGAGCAGTACTTC
CAIRPAGNDHEQYF
>TRBJ1-2|TRBV18|.
TGTGCCAGCTCACCACGGGGCCAAGATGGCTACACCTTC
CASSPRGQDGYTF
>TRBJ1-4|TRBV5-1|.
TGCGCCAGCAGCTCCTGGACACTTCCAACTAATGAAAAACTGTTTTTT
CASSSWTLPTNEKLFF
>TRBJ2-3|TRBV2|.
TGTGCCAGCAGTTACAGGGGTTCGGGGGGCACAGATACGCAGTATTTT
CASSYRGSGGTDTQYF
>TRBJ1-2|TRBV7-2|.
TGTGCCAGCAGCTCCACCCAGGACTATGGCTACACCTTC
CASSSTQDYGYTF
>TRBJ2-7|TRBV27|TRBD2
TGTGCCAGCAGTTTATATCTAGCGGGGGTTCCCTACGAGCAGTACTTC
CASSLYLAGVPYEQYF
>TRBJ2-6|TRBV19|.
TGTGCCAGTAGTATGGAGGGCGCCGTCTCTGGGGCCAACGTCCTGACTTTC
CASSMEGAVSGANVLTF
>TRBJ2-7|TRBV5-4|.
TGTGCCAGCAGCTTAGATGGGCGCTACGAGCAGTACTTC
CASSLDGRYEQYF
>TRBJ1-1|TRBV6-4|TRBD1
TGTGCCAGCAGTGACAGGACAGGAACTGAAGCTTTCTTT
CASSDRTGTEAFF
>TRBJ2-2|TRBV4-1|.
TGCGCCAGCAGCCAAGATGACCAGGGTCCAGTTGCCGGGGAGCTGTTTTTT
CASSQDDQGPVAGELFF
>TRBJ2-7|TRBV7-8|TRBD2
TGTGCCAGCAGCTTTCACCCAGGGACTAGCTATAACGAGCAGTACTTC
CASSFHPGTSYNEQYF
>TRBJ1-3|TRBV15|.
TGTGCCACCAGCAGGGTTCTTTCGAGCTCTGGAAACACCATATATTTT
CATSRVLSSSGNTIYF
>TRBJ1-6|TRBV9|.
TGTGCCAGCAGCGTAAGTGTGACAGATAATTCACCCCTCCACTTT
CASSVSVTDNSPLHF
>TRBJ1-3|TRBV7-6|.
TGTGCCAGCAGCTTACCCGCAGGGCCGTACTCTGGAAACACCATATATTTT
CASSLPAGPYSGNTIYF
>TRBJ1-3|TRBV5-4|TRBD1
TGTGCCAGCAGCTTGGCCGGGACAGGGAACTCTGGAAACACCATATATTTT
CASSLAGTGNSGNTIYF
>TRBJ2-7|TRBV6-5|.
TGTGCCAGCAGTTACGGTGGGGGGATCTACGAGCAGTACTTC
CASSYGGGIYEQYF
>TRBJ1-1|TRBV7-3|TRBD1
TGTGCCAGCAGCTTATTATGGGACAGCGAAGCTTTCTTT
CASSLLWDSEAFF
>TRBJ2-7|TRBV5-6|.
TGTGCCAGCAGCTTACCGTCTCACTCCTCTCGCGAGCAGTACTTC
CASSLPSHSSREQYF
>TRBJ2-7|TRBV15|.
TGTGCCACCAGCAGAGGGGCCGTCGCTAACGAGCAGTACTTC
CATSRGAVANEQYF
>TRBJ2-7|TRBV9|.
TGTGCCAGCAGCGTAGAGCTAACAGGGACCTACGAGCAGTACTTC
CASSVELTGTYEQYF
>TRBJ1-6|TRBV27|TRBD1
TGTGCCAGCAGTCCCCGACAGGGTTTCTCTTCACCCCTCCACTTT
CASSPRQGFSSPLHF
>TRBJ1-1|TRBV5-8|.
TGTGCCAGCACCAATGACGGGGACACTGAAGCTTTCTTT
CASTNDGDTEAFF
>TRBJ2-7|TRBV5-3|.
TGTGCCAGAAGCTTGTCATCGCAGGGGTCCACCTACGAGCAGTACTTC
CARSLSSQGSTYEQYF
>TRBJ2-7|TRBV5-1|.
TGCGCCAGCAGCTTGACTGTTAGCTCCTACGAGCAGTACTTC
CASSLTVSSYEQYF
>TRBJ1-2|TRBV7-8|TRBD1
TGTGCCAGCACAGGGGGCGCGGGCTATGGCTACACCTTC
CASTGGAGYGYTF
>TRBJ1-1|TRBV6-1|TRBD1
TGTGCCAGCAGTGAGAAGGGACAGTTACTTAACACTGAAGCTTTCTTT
CASSEKGQLLNTEAFF
>TRBJ1-2|TRBV7-9|.
TGTGCCAGCAGCCTGAGGGACACGGGGGGTTACACCTTC
CASSLRDTGGYTF
>TRBJ2-5|TRBV7-7|TRBD1
TGTGCCAGCAGTCCGGGACAGGGGGTCGAGACCCAGTACTTC
CASSPGQGVETQYF
>TRBJ1-6|TRBV4-2|TRBD1
TGTGCCAGCAGCCAAGAAATGGGACAGGGGGGTAATTCACCCCTCCACTTT
CASSQEMGQGGNSPLHF
>TRBJ2-7|TRBV30|.
TGTGCCTGCGGACTGCGCTCCTACGAGCAGTACTTC
CACGLRSYEQYF
>TRBJ1-1|TRBV29-1|.
TGCAGCGCCAGGGGCGTGAACACTGAAGCTTTCTTT
CSARGVNTEAFF